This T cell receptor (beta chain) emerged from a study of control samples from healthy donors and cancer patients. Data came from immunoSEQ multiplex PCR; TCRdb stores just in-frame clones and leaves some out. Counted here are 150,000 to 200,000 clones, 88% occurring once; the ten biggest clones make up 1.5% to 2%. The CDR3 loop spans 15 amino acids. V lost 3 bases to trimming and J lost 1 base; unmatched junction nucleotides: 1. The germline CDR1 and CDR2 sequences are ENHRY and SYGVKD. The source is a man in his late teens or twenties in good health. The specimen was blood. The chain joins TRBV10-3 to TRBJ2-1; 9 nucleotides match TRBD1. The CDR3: CAISEGTGSYNEQFF. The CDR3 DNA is TGTGCCATCAGTGAAGGGACAGGGTCCTACAATGAGCAGTTCTTC.